Shown below are 18 T cell receptor beta chains from a single sample sequenced in a study of T-cell reconstitution after alpha-beta-depleted transplantation in children. Library preparation (for TCRbeta) was performed with unique molecular identifiers. Using its own MiXCR run on the PCR reads, TCRdb lists one record per CDR3 protein. The sample includes more than 200,000 distinct CDR3 sequences, approximately 15% of them seen just once. The material sequenced was PBMCs, mostly from graft donor cells, taken 360 days after TCRalphabeta/CD19-depleted stem cell transplant. The receptors shown here come from a male patient aged 2 to 10 who had a stem cell transplant for acute lymphoblastic leukemia, so the T cells may come from the graft donor.

The chain carries TRBV7-9 and TRBJ2-5, with TRBD1 identical over 7 bases. This CDR3 is 12 amino acids long. After removal of 8 bases from V and 5 bases from J, the junction contained 5 bases not matched to a gene. Germline values: CDR1 SEHNR, CDR2 FQNEAQ (reference sequence). The CDR3 is CASFDRAETQYF. For the CDR3, the DNA is TGTGCCAGCTTCGACAGGGCGGAGACCCAGTACTTC.

V and J are TRBV7-3 and TRBJ2-3; TRBD2 aligns across 13 bases. Losses at the gene ends were 0 bases for V and 3 bases for J; bases not matched to a gene: 6. Germline loops: CDR1 SGHTA, CDR2 FQGTGA. CDR3 size: 18 residues. The CDR3 is CASSLTSWGLAGTDTQYF. CDR3 coding DNA: TGTGCCAGCAGCTTAACGTCTTGGGGACTAGCGGGGACAGATACGCAGTATTTT.

The chain uses TRBV20-1 and TRBJ2-5; 16 nucleotides align to TRBD2. The junction had 6 bases not matched to a gene; V was cut back by 3 bases and J by 5 bases. The CDR3 spans 16 residues. Looked up from germline, CDR1 is DFQATT and CDR2 is SNEGSKA (reference sequence). The CDR3 protein is CSARGLAGGPGETQYF. DNA for the CDR3: TGCAGTGCTAGGGGACTAGCGGGAGGGCCAGGCGAGACCCAGTACTTC.

This clonotype was detected once. The germline gene is not matched at one end of the junction; a read error may be the cause. CDR3 sequence reads: CASSVRRDTANTGVLFF. The CDR3 nucleotides are TGTGCCAGCAGCGTAAGGCGGGACACCGCGAACACCGGGGTGCTGTTTTTT. The chain recombines TRBV9 with TRBJ2-2; TRBD1 or TRBD2 may be the D gene (6 bases each). Germline assignment: CDR1 SGDLS and CDR2 YYNGEE. This CDR3 spans 17 amino acids.

CDR3 sequence: CASSYGRSNYGYTF. CDR3 DNA sequence: TGTGCCAGCAGCTACGGCAGATCTAACTATGGCTACACCTTC. The chain couples TRBV28 to TRBJ1-2; D remains ambiguous. The CDR3 sequence is 14 residues long. The germline gives CDR1 MDHEN, CDR2 SYDVKM. Trimming shortened V by 6 bases and J by 0 bases, and 11 bases separated the two germline ends.

This clonotype was seen only a few times. The rearrangement uses TRBV18 and TRBJ1-6; D is unresolved. This CDR3 comprises 13 residues. V lost 3 bases and J 7 bases, leaving 7 bases between the germline ends. Germline CDR1 is KGHSH and CDR2 is LQKENI. In DNA form, the CDR3 reads TGTGCCAGCTCACCCTGGGAAAATTCACCCCTCCACTTT. Amino acid sequence: CASSPWENSPLHF.

V is TRBV13 and J is TRBJ2-3, with 11 bases fitting TRBD2. Looked up from germline, CDR1 is PRHDT and CDR2 is FYEKMQ (reference sequence). The CDR3 consists of 16 residues. V dropped 5 bases and J dropped 3; count of bases not matched to a gene: 7. CDR3: CASSRGLAGFTDTQYF. The CDR3 bases are TGTGCCAGCAGCCGCGGACTAGCGGGCTTTACAGATACGCAGTATTTT.

This clonotype showed up just a few times. J is TRBJ2-2 and V is TRBV7-7, with TRBD1 matching over 8 bases. The germline V gene has CDR1 SSHAT and CDR2 FNYEAQ (reference sequence). The ends lost 5 bases at V and 4 bases at J; junction bases unmatched: 6. This CDR3 contains 15 residues. The CDR3 DNA reads TGTGCCAGCAGCCTGCAGGGGGCATTCACCGGGGAGCTGTTTTTT. It is translated as CASSLQGAFTGELFF.

This clonotype was detected a few times. CDR3 protein: CASSLVAGSGNTIYF. The DNA for the CDR3 is TGCGCCAGCAGCTTGGTAGCAGGGTCGGGAAACACCATATATTTT. V is TRBV5-1 and J is TRBJ1-3, with D possibly being TRBD1 (5 bases). This CDR3 region has 15 residues. Germline V CDR1 and CDR2: SGHRS, YFSETQ. V was pared by 0 bases and J by 4 bases, with 11 bases between.

The chain combines TRBV12-3 or TRBV12-4 with TRBJ1-5; the match to TRBD1 covers 8 bases. Trimming at V came to 5 bases and at J to 0 bases, leaving 6 bases not matched to a gene. The CDR3 length is 16 residues. CDR3 sequence reads: CASSRDRPYSNQPQHF. Written as DNA, the CDR3 is TGTGCCAGCAGTCGGGACAGGCCTTATAGCAATCAGCCCCAGCATTTT.

The chain combines TRBV4-3 with TRBJ2-7, with 8 nucleotides matching TRBD1. Germline V gives CDR1 LGHNA, CDR2 YSLEER. The CDR3 covers 16 residues. The J segment lost 5 bases and the V segment lost 1 base, leaving 10 bases of the junction unmatched. CDR3 amino acids: CASSQVGRGHPNEQYF. CDR3 DNA: TGCGCCAGCAGCCAAGTCGGCAGGGGGCACCCTAACGAGCAGTACTTC.

This clonotype was seen a handful of times. The V call is TRBV29-1, the J call TRBJ2-2; D possibly corresponds to TRBD1 (5 bases). Germline CDR1 and CDR2: SQVTM and ANQGSEA. The V gene lost 8 bases and the J gene lost 3 bases, with 7 bases spanning the gap. The CDR3 has 11 residues. In nucleotides, the CDR3 is TGCAGCACCAGGGACACCGGGGAGCTGTTTTTT. Its protein product is CSTRDTGELFF.

This clonotype was observed many times. The V call is TRBV20-1, the J call TRBJ2-7; D is perhaps TRBD2 (5 bases). Trimming took off 0 bases at V and 2 bases at J, with 20 bases between the two ends. The CDR3 consists of 17 residues. The germline V gene has CDR1 DFQATT and CDR2 SNEGSKA (reference sequence). DNA of the CDR3: TGCAGTGCTAGAGATCCCTCTGGGCTAGCTGGCACCTACGAGCAGTACTTC. It encodes CSARDPSGLAGTYEQYF.

This clonotype was found many times. The chain couples TRBV29-1 to TRBJ2-1; the D call may be TRBD1 or TRBD2 (6 bases each). V was cut by 7 bases and J by 0 bases, with 13 bases left in between. The CDR3 sequence is 14 residues long. Germline loops: CDR1 SQVTM, CDR2 ANQGSEA. The CDR3 DNA sequence: TGCAGCGCCCTCGAGGGGGGCTCCTACAATGAGCAGTTCTTC. Translation: CSALEGGSYNEQFF.

CDR3 residues: CASSSPSMGSGRVYEQYF. The CDR3 bases are TGTGCCAGCAGCTCACCTTCGATGGGGTCGGGAAGGGTCTACGAGCAGTACTTC. The V call is TRBV11-2, the J call TRBJ2-7; possibly TRBD2 for D (5 bases). Germline lookup yields CDR1 SGHAT and CDR2 FQNNGV. There are 18 residues in the CDR3. The V gene lost 4 bases and the J gene lost 3 bases, with 25 bases spanning the gap.

This clonotype was observed many times. The chain links TRBV3-1 to TRBJ2-5; 7 bases line up with TRBD2. Germline CDR1 and CDR2: LGHDT and YNNKEL (reference sequence). The CDR3 is made up of 14 amino acids. J lost 7 bases, V lost 6 bases, and 11 bases had no gene match. DNA for the CDR3: TGTGCCAGCAGTACTTCCGGGACTACAGGGACCCAGTACTTC. Its protein is CASSTSGTTGTQYF.

This clonotype was seen only a few times. V and J are TRBV7-8 and TRBJ2-7; TRBD2 aligns across 9 bases. CDR1 is SGHVS, CDR2 FQNEAQ, per germline. The CDR3 is made up of 17 amino acids. V shed 2 bases, J shed 3 bases, and the junction held 11 bases outside the gene matches. CDR3 nucleotide sequence: TGTGCCAGCAGCTTAACCAGTAGCGGGGGTTTGCGCTACGAGCAGTACTTC. It translates to CASSLTSSGGLRYEQYF.

This clonotype turned up a few times. V gene TRBV28 combines with J gene TRBJ2-2; D may be TRBD2 (5 bases). The germline CDR1 and CDR2 sequences are MDHEN and SYDVKM. This CDR3 has 13 amino acids. The V and J ends lost 6 bases and 4 bases respectively, with 9 bases between them. The CDR3 is CASRREPTGELFF. The CDR3 bases are TGTGCCAGCAGGAGGGAGCCCACCGGGGAGCTGTTTTTT.